This paragraph reports one TCR beta chain. The sample comes from a study of blood T cell repertoires in COVID-19. Across the whole study: Donors in the United States, Italy and Spain gave samples during acute or convalescent COVID-19.

CDR3 length: 14 residues. Per germline, CDR1 SGHRS and CDR2 YFSETQ. The V end lost 4 bases, the J end lost 6 bases, and 15 bases lay between the germline ends. Sequencing was performed with immunoSEQ multiplex PCR; in TCRdb, only in-frame clones are kept and a portion is missing. Of 300,000 or so clones in the sample, 70% to 90% were seen once. This clonotype originated in a woman aged 50 to 65 who had recovered from COVID-19. The chain carries TRBV5-1 and TRBJ2-3, with D maybe TRBD2 (5 bases). Material: peripheral blood. The chain's CDR3 is CASSPMIGGDTQYF. The DNA for the CDR3 is TGCGCCAGCAGCCCCATGATAGGCGGGGATACGCAGTATTTT. The full variable domain, with the rest looked up from reference TRBV5-1 and TRBJ2-3, is KAGVTQTPRYLIKTRGQQVTLSCSPISGHRSVSWYQQTPGQGLQFLFEYFSETQRNKGNFPGRFSGRQFSNSRSEMNVSTLELGDSALYLCASSPMIGGDTQYFGPGTRLTVL.